This T cell receptor (beta chain) stems from a study of HIV-infected patients and healthy controls. This clonotype counts as medium-sized. The germline V gene has CDR1 LGHNA and CDR2 YSLEER. J lost 4 bases, V lost 0 bases, and 3 bases had no gene match. The CDR3 loop spans 16 amino acids. About 500 ng RNA was reverse transcribed with alpha and beta constant-region primers. Separate chain-specific third strand synthesis with multiplexing indices produced the alpha and beta libraries. Via MiXCR, TCRdb re-called the 5' RACE reads, giving one row per CDR3 protein. The data hold 15,000 to 20,000 distinct CDR3 sequences, with around 10% observed a single time. Whole blood was used without fractionation, so all unsorted peripheral T cells were included.

Source material: blood. The receptor was derived from an adult in good health. The rearrangement uses TRBV4-3 and TRBJ2-6; 7 bases agree with TRBD1. CDR3 bases: TGCGCCAGCAGCCAAGATCCGGGACAGGGGGCCAACGTCCTGACTTTC. Encoded protein: CASSQDPGQGANVLTF.